The clone carrying this T cell receptor (beta chain) came up a few times. The antigen remains undetermined. The sample belongs to a study of T cell responses to AZD1222 COVID-19 vaccine. Using immunoSEQ multiplex PCR, the repertoire was profiled, and TCRdb retains in-frame clones only, with some absent. The sample includes about 99,000 clones, roughly nine tenths of them seen just once. Findings and caveats of the study: White British donors predominated, females outnumbered males, and clonal diversity was possibly underestimated. Unmutated variant regions are reportedly the target of nearly half of TCRs that are spike-specific.

Pooled together were second doses at about 4 or about 12 weeks. V lost 5 bases and J 10 bases, leaving 17 bases between the germline ends. This CDR3 has 13 residues. Germline lookup yields CDR1 MNHEY and CDR2 SVGAGI. The source is an adult who received the AZD1222 COVID-19 vaccine. The sample consisted of peripheral blood, taken 28 days after the second AZD1222 dose. This chain uses TRBV6-5 with TRBJ1-1, with D hard to call. The CDR3 reads CASSPSTGLGAFF. For the CDR3, the DNA is TGTGCCAGCAGTCCCTCCACGGGCTTGGGAGCTTTCTTT.